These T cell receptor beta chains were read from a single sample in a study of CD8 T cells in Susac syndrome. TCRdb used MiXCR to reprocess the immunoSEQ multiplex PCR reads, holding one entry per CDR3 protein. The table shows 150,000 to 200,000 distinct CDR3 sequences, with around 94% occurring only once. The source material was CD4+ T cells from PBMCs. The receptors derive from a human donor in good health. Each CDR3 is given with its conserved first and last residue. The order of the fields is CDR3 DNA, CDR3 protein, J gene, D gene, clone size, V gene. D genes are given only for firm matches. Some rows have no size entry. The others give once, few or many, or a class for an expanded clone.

CDR3nt: TGTGCCAGCAGCCGTGGACAGCTAGAGACCCAGTACTTC; CDR3aa: CASSRGQLETQYF; j_gene: TRBJ2-5; d_gene: .; abundance: .; v_gene: TRBV7-6
CDR3nt: TGCAGCGTTGTAGGGGGACAAATCAGCACAGATACGCAGTATTTT; CDR3aa: CSVVGGQISTDTQYF; j_gene: TRBJ2-3; d_gene: .; abundance: .; v_gene: TRBV29-1
CDR3nt: TGTGCCAGCAGCGTAGGAGGGGGGGCGGCAGAGACCCAGTACTTC; CDR3aa: CASSVGGGAAETQYF; j_gene: TRBJ2-5; d_gene: .; abundance: .; v_gene: TRBV9
CDR3nt: TGTGCCAGCAGCCAAGGGCAGACTAACTATGGCTACACCTTC; CDR3aa: CASSQGQTNYGYTF; j_gene: TRBJ1-2; d_gene: .; abundance: .; v_gene: TRBV4-2
CDR3nt: TGCAGTGCTAGAGATAGGCTAGCGGGGGGCCCAACGAACACCGGGGAGCTGTTTTTT; CDR3aa: CSARDRLAGGPTNTGELFF; j_gene: TRBJ2-2; d_gene: TRBD2; abundance: .; v_gene: TRBV20-1
CDR3nt: TGTGCCTGGAGCCCGTCCGGGGAAGAGACCCAGTACTTC; CDR3aa: CAWSPSGEETQYF; j_gene: TRBJ2-5; d_gene: .; abundance: .; v_gene: TRBV30
CDR3nt: TGTGCCAGCTCAGAAGGACAGGGAGTGGGCACTGAAGCTTTCTTT; CDR3aa: CASSEGQGVGTEAFF; j_gene: TRBJ1-1; d_gene: TRBD1; abundance: once; v_gene: TRBV18
CDR3nt: TGCAGCGTTGTCAGAGGCCTCACCTACGAGCAGTACTTC; CDR3aa: CSVVRGLTYEQYF; j_gene: TRBJ2-7; d_gene: .; abundance: .; v_gene: TRBV29-1
CDR3nt: TGTGCCACCAGTGATGCGACTAGCGGGGGGTACAATGAGCAGTTCTTC; CDR3aa: CATSDATSGGYNEQFF; j_gene: TRBJ2-1; d_gene: TRBD2; abundance: .; v_gene: TRBV24-1
CDR3nt: TGTGCCAGCATGGGGACTAGCGATTGGCAGGGCACAGATACGCAGTATTTT; CDR3aa: CASMGTSDWQGTDTQYF; j_gene: TRBJ2-3; d_gene: TRBD2; abundance: once; v_gene: TRBV27
CDR3nt: TGTGCCAGCTCACCTTTTGGGACGGCATCCTACGAGCAGTACTTC; CDR3aa: CASSPFGTASYEQYF; j_gene: TRBJ2-7; d_gene: .; abundance: .; v_gene: TRBV18
CDR3nt: TGCAGTGCTAACGCGGGAGCGGTCGATACGCAGTATTTT; CDR3aa: CSANAGAVDTQYF; j_gene: TRBJ2-3; d_gene: TRBD2; abundance: .; v_gene: TRBV20-1
CDR3nt: TGTGCCAGCTCGTCCACGGTCGGCCTTGTCAGTGCCTACGAGCAGTACTTC; CDR3aa: CASSSTVGLVSAYEQYF; j_gene: TRBJ2-7; d_gene: .; abundance: .; v_gene: TRBV18
CDR3nt: TGCAGTGCTACGAGGTCAACCTACGAGCAGTACTTC; CDR3aa: CSATRSTYEQYF; j_gene: TRBJ2-7; d_gene: .; abundance: .; v_gene: TRBV20-1
CDR3nt: TGTGCCAGCAGCCAGGCGGGGGTGCAGTATTTT; CDR3aa: CASSQAGVQYF; j_gene: TRBJ2-3; d_gene: TRBD2; abundance: .; v_gene: TRBV3-1
CDR3nt: TGCAGTGCACGGGGGCGCGGGAACACCGGGGAGCTGTTTTTT; CDR3aa: CSARGRGNTGELFF; j_gene: TRBJ2-2; d_gene: .; abundance: .; v_gene: TRBV20-1
CDR3nt: TGCAGTGGGGTCGACCAAGAGACCCAGTACTTC; CDR3aa: CSGVDQETQYF; j_gene: TRBJ2-5; d_gene: .; abundance: .; v_gene: TRBV20-1
CDR3nt: TGCAGCGTTGGAATCCTAGCGGGGGGGCCCCATGAGCAGTTCTTC; CDR3aa: CSVGILAGGPHEQFF; j_gene: TRBJ2-1; d_gene: TRBD2; abundance: .; v_gene: TRBV29-1
CDR3nt: TGTGCCAGCAGCTACCCAAAGCGGGGGGGCACGGATGAGCAGTTCTTC; CDR3aa: CASSYPKRGGTDEQFF; j_gene: TRBJ2-1; d_gene: TRBD2; abundance: .; v_gene: TRBV5-4
CDR3nt: TGTGCCAGCTCACCCGGGACAGGGGATGTTTCACCCCTCCACTTT; CDR3aa: CASSPGTGDVSPLHF; j_gene: TRBJ1-6; d_gene: TRBD1; abundance: .; v_gene: TRBV18
CDR3nt: TGTGCCAGCAGTTACTTAGGGTACGAAGCTTTCTTT; CDR3aa: CASSYLGYEAFF; j_gene: TRBJ1-1; d_gene: .; abundance: .; v_gene: TRBV6-6
CDR3nt: TGTGCCAGCAGCGGAAATCCGAGGAACACTGAAGCTTTCTTT; CDR3aa: CASSGNPRNTEAFF; j_gene: TRBJ1-1; d_gene: .; abundance: .; v_gene: TRBV9
CDR3nt: TGTGCCAGTGGGGAGCAGAACACTGAAGCTTTCTTT; CDR3aa: CASGEQNTEAFF; j_gene: TRBJ1-1; d_gene: .; abundance: .; v_gene: TRBV19
CDR3nt: TGTGCCAGCACCCAATGGGGGGAGCTGTTTTTT; CDR3aa: CASTQWGELFF; j_gene: TRBJ2-2; d_gene: .; abundance: .; v_gene: TRBV6-1
CDR3nt: TGTGCCAGCAGCTCGCGGGACAGGTACAATGAGCAGTTCTTC; CDR3aa: CASSSRDRYNEQFF; j_gene: TRBJ2-1; d_gene: TRBD1; abundance: .; v_gene: TRBV7-8
CDR3nt: TGTGCCACCTCGACAGGTCCTAATTCACCCCTCCACTTT; CDR3aa: CATSTGPNSPLHF; j_gene: TRBJ1-6; d_gene: .; abundance: .; v_gene: TRBV10-3
CDR3nt: TGTGCCAGCAGCCAAGATCTGACAGGGTCGAACCTCTACACCTTC; CDR3aa: CASSQDLTGSNLYTF; j_gene: TRBJ1-2; d_gene: TRBD1; abundance: .; v_gene: TRBV3-1
CDR3nt: TGTGCCACCAGCACATTGGACAGGGGGCGCGAGCAGTACTTC; CDR3aa: CATSTLDRGREQYF; j_gene: TRBJ2-7; d_gene: TRBD1; abundance: .; v_gene: TRBV15
CDR3nt: TGTGCCAGCAGCCTGTCTGATGATACGCAGTATTTT; CDR3aa: CASSLSDDTQYF; j_gene: TRBJ2-3; d_gene: .; abundance: .; v_gene: TRBV7-9
CDR3nt: TGCAGCGTTGAGGGAAGCGGGGGGCATGACCGGGATACGCAGTATTTT; CDR3aa: CSVEGSGGHDRDTQYF; j_gene: TRBJ2-3; d_gene: TRBD2; abundance: .; v_gene: TRBV29-1
CDR3nt: TGTGCCAGCACCTCACTTGGGATCTACAATGAGCAGTTCTTC; CDR3aa: CASTSLGIYNEQFF; j_gene: TRBJ2-1; d_gene: .; abundance: .; v_gene: TRBV12-3/TRBV12-4
CDR3nt: TGTGCCAGCACCTTGGCGCAGGGGGCGCAGGATACGCAGTATTTT; CDR3aa: CASTLAQGAQDTQYF; j_gene: TRBJ2-3; d_gene: TRBD1; abundance: .; v_gene: TRBV7-9
CDR3nt: TGTGCCAGCAGTTACTCGAATGTTGGGGTCGAGACCCAGTACTTC; CDR3aa: CASSYSNVGVETQYF; j_gene: TRBJ2-5; d_gene: .; abundance: .; v_gene: TRBV6-5
CDR3nt: TGTGCCAGCAGCCAAGATATAAATTCACCCCTCCACTTT; CDR3aa: CASSQDINSPLHF; j_gene: TRBJ1-6; d_gene: .; abundance: .; v_gene: TRBV3-1
CDR3nt: TGTGCCAGCAGTCAGAGGGGACGTCAAGAGACCCAGTACTTC; CDR3aa: CASSQRGRQETQYF; j_gene: TRBJ2-5; d_gene: .; abundance: .; v_gene: TRBV6-1
CDR3nt: TGCAGCGTTGTCTCTATTCTCTCCTACAATGAGCAGTTCTTC; CDR3aa: CSVVSILSYNEQFF; j_gene: TRBJ2-1; d_gene: .; abundance: .; v_gene: TRBV29-1
CDR3nt: TGCAGCACCAAGGGACGGCTGAACACTGAAGCTTTCTTT; CDR3aa: CSTKGRLNTEAFF; j_gene: TRBJ1-1; d_gene: .; abundance: .; v_gene: TRBV29-1
CDR3nt: TGTGCCAGCAGCCAAGATCGTAGTGAGCAGTTCTTC; CDR3aa: CASSQDRSEQFF; j_gene: TRBJ2-1; d_gene: .; abundance: .; v_gene: TRBV4-2
CDR3nt: TGTGCCAGCAGTCCCCGGTGGGGGATCTACGAGCAGTACTTC; CDR3aa: CASSPRWGIYEQYF; j_gene: TRBJ2-7; d_gene: .; abundance: .; v_gene: TRBV27
CDR3nt: TGTGCCAGCAGCTCACCGGGACAAGGCAATGAGCAGTTCTTC; CDR3aa: CASSSPGQGNEQFF; j_gene: TRBJ2-1; d_gene: .; abundance: .; v_gene: TRBV5-6
CDR3nt: TGCAGTGCGGAGACTAGCGGCACAGATACGCAGTATTTT; CDR3aa: CSAETSGTDTQYF; j_gene: TRBJ2-3; d_gene: TRBD2; abundance: .; v_gene: TRBV20-1
CDR3nt: TGTGCCAGCGGTCGGGCACATGGCTACACCTTC; CDR3aa: CASGRAHGYTF; j_gene: TRBJ1-2; d_gene: .; abundance: .; v_gene: TRBV27
CDR3nt: TGTGCCACCAGTGGGCGGGCCACAGATACGCAGTATTTT; CDR3aa: CATSGRATDTQYF; j_gene: TRBJ2-3; d_gene: .; abundance: .; v_gene: TRBV24-1
CDR3nt: TGTGCCAGCAGCGTAGGAGTCGGGGCGAACACCGGGGAGCTGTTTTTT; CDR3aa: CASSVGVGANTGELFF; j_gene: TRBJ2-2; d_gene: .; abundance: .; v_gene: TRBV9
CDR3nt: TGTGCCTGGAGTTCCGGGACAGGCAACTATGGCTACACCTTC; CDR3aa: CAWSSGTGNYGYTF; j_gene: TRBJ1-2; d_gene: TRBD1; abundance: once; v_gene: TRBV30
CDR3nt: TGTGCCAGCAGTTACGGTTTCCAGGGCGATACGCAGTATTTT; CDR3aa: CASSYGFQGDTQYF; j_gene: TRBJ2-3; d_gene: .; abundance: .; v_gene: TRBV6-2/TRBV6-3
CDR3nt: TGTGCCACCAGTGTGGATGGAACCGGGGAGCTGTTTTTT; CDR3aa: CATSVDGTGELFF; j_gene: TRBJ2-2; d_gene: .; abundance: .; v_gene: TRBV24-1